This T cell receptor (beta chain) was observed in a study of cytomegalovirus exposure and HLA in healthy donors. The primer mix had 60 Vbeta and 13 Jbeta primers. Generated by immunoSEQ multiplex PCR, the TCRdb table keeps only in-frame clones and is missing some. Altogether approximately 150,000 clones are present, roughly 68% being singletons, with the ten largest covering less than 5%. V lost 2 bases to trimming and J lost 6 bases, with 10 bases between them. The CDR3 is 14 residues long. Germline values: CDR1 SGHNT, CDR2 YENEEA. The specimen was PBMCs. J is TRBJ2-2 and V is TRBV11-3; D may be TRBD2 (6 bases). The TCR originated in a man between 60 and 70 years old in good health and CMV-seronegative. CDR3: CASSLLGEAGELFF. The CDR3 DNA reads TGTGCCAGCAGCTTACTCGGGGAGGCCGGGGAGCTGTTTTTT.